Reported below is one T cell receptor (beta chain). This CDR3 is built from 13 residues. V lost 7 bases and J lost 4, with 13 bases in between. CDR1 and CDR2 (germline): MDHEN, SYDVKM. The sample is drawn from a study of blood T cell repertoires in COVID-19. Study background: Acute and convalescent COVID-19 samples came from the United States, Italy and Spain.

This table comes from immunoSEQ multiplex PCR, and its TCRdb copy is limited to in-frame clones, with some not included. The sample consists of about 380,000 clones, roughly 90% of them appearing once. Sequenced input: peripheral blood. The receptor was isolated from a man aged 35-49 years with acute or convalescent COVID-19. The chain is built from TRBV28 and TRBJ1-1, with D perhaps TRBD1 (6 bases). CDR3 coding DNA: TGTGCCAGCATTTCAGGGGTGTTCACTGAAGCTTTCTTT. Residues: CASISGVFTEAFF.